This section outlines one TCR beta chain sequence together with its context. Its antigen is unknown. V lost 3 bases and J lost 2, with 18 bases in between. In germline, CDR1 is LNHDA, CDR2 SQIVND (reference sequence). The CDR3 contains 17 residues. MiXCR, applied by TCRdb to the RT-PCR reads, yields one record per CDR3 protein. The data show 150,000 to 200,000 distinct CDR3 sequences, 11% seen once. The data derive from a study of response to subunit inactivated influenza vaccine. Study observations and caveats: Authors suggested each seasonal influenza vaccination recruits few new T cells.

This sample comprised non-naive T cells sorted from PBMCs, obtained 40 to 50 days after vaccination. The sequence derives from a man aged 45 to 65 who received an inactivated influenza vaccine. The V gene is TRBV19, the J gene TRBJ2-3; weak D call: TRBD1 (6 bases). CDR3 amino acids: CASSMRNRAQFTDTQYF. CDR3 DNA sequence: TGTGCCAGTAGTATGCGAAACAGGGCACAGTTCACAGATACGCAGTATTTT.